Following are 27 T cell receptor beta chains from one sample sequenced in a study of T cell repertoires in cytomegalovirus infection. TCRdb used MiXCR to reprocess the reads, holding one entry per CDR3 protein. In the table there are about half a million distinct CDR3 sequences, 33% of which are singletons. No antigen has been assigned to these receptors. Sequenced material: cultured PBMCs, taken from culture after CMV antigen stimulation. Every receptor here comes from a human donor in good health (CMV status not recorded). Some clones in this sample may be carry-over from other donors' samples.

The CDR3 protein is CASSAGQWTGELFF. The CDR3 region has the DNA TGCGCCAGCAGCGCGGGACAGTGGACCGGGGAGCTGTTTTTT. V and J are TRBV5-1 and TRBJ2-2; D is perhaps TRBD1 (7 bases). Trimming took 4 bases from V and 5 from J, leaving 12 bases between them. From germline, CDR1 is SGHRS and CDR2 YFSETQ. The CDR3 loop spans 14 amino acids.

The V gene is TRBV5-5, the J gene TRBJ1-1; TRBD1 matches 9 bases. CDR1 and CDR2 from the germline V gene are SGHKS and YYEKEE (reference sequence). The CDR3 covers 16 residues. J lost 1 base, V lost 4 bases, and 8 bases had no gene match. The chain's CDR3 is CASSQKRTGENTEAFF. The CDR3 DNA sequence: TGTGCCAGCAGCCAAAAACGGACAGGGGAGAACACTGAAGCTTTCTTT.

This clonotype was detected a few times. The chain is built from TRBV10-3 and TRBJ2-7; TRBD1 might be the D (6 bases). CDR3 length: 14 amino acids. Per germline, CDR1 ENHRY and CDR2 SYGVKD. The V end lost 0 bases, the J end lost 3 bases, and 9 bases lay between the germline ends. Here the CDR3 reads CAISESQGFYEQYF. The CDR3 region has the DNA TGTGCCATCAGTGAGTCGCAGGGGTTCTACGAGCAGTACTTC.

The chain uses TRBV18 and TRBJ2-2, with D possibly matching TRBD1 (6 bases). The CDR3 consists of 16 residues. CDR1 is KGHSH and CDR2 is LQKENI in the germline V gene. Between the trimmed V and J ends, which lost 3 bases and 1 base, there was a span of 12 bases. This CDR3 is CASSPSGTQNTGELFF. DNA of the CDR3: TGTGCCAGCTCACCGTCCGGGACACAGAACACCGGGGAGCTGTTTTTT.

The V gene is TRBV19, the J gene TRBJ1-5; TRBD1 is a possible D gene (5 bases). The CDR3 is 13 residues long. Germline V gene sequence: CDR1 LNHDA, CDR2 SQIVND (reference sequence). V shed 11 bases and J shed 4 bases, with 15 bases lying between them. As DNA, the CDR3 is TGTGCCGGGGGAGGAGGAGGAAATCAGCCCCAGCATTTT. Its protein product is CAGGGGGNQPQHF. Full variable domain (missing parts from reference TRBV19 and TRBJ1-5): DGGITQSPKYLFRKEGQNVTLSCEQNLNHDAMYWYRQDPGQGLRLIYYSQIVNDFQKGDIAEGYSVSREKKESFPLTVTSAQKNPTAFYLCAGGGGGNQPQHFGDGTRLSIL.

In this sample, this clonotype turned up a few times. The genes are TRBV6-2 or TRBV6-3 and TRBJ2-1, with D possibly being TRBD1 (5 bases). The germline CDR1 and CDR2 sequences are MNHEY and SVGEGT. V was cut by 6 bases and J by 10 bases, with 10 bases left in between. The CDR3 is 11 amino acids. This chain's CDR3 is CASRDTTEQFF. DNA of the CDR3: TGTGCCAGCAGGGACACAACCGAGCAGTTCTTC.

The chain uses TRBV7-8 and TRBJ2-3; possible D gene TRBD2, 5 bases. The V end was cut by 5 bases, the J end by 7 bases, with 22 bases between. The CDR3 sequence is 16 residues long. Germline CDR1 and CDR2: SGHVS and FQNEAQ. The CDR3 loop is CASSPFRDSVLNTQYF. The CDR3 nucleotides are TGTGCCAGCAGCCCCTTCCGGGATAGCGTACTGAATACGCAGTATTTT.

Here the CDR3 reads CASSYVAAGGPQDTQYF. CDR3 DNA: TGTGCCAGCAGTTACGTCGCAGCGGGAGGGCCCCAAGATACGCAGTATTTT. The gene calls are TRBV6-5 and TRBJ2-3; the match to TRBD2 covers 10 bases. The CDR3 sequence is 17 residues long. Germline values: CDR1 MNHEY, CDR2 SVGAGI. The ends lost 2 bases at V and 5 bases at J; junction bases unmatched: 10.

This clonotype was observed a few times. The rearrangement joins TRBV27 to TRBJ2-1, with 10 bases identical to TRBD2. Germline lookup yields CDR1 MNHEY and CDR2 SMNVEV (reference sequence). V was pared by 6 bases and J by 10 bases, with 12 bases of the junction left unmatched. The CDR3 spans 15 residues. CDR3 residues: CASRRTSGPEGEQFF. CDR3 coding DNA: TGTGCCAGCAGACGGACTAGCGGCCCGGAAGGGGAGCAGTTCTTC.

Notes on this clonotype: With a much larger clone just one base away, this may be a read error. The rearrangement joins TRBV7-8 to TRBJ2-3; 8 positions agree with TRBD2. V was pared by 4 bases and J by 0 bases, with 3 bases of the junction left unmatched. The germline CDR1 and CDR2 sequences are SGHVS and FQNEAQ. The CDR3 contains 15 residues. CDR3 loop: CASSWASGSTDTQYF. DNA for the CDR3: TGTGCCAGCAGCTGGGCTAGCGGGAGCACAGATACGCAGTATTTT.

The V call is TRBV12-3 or TRBV12-4, the J call TRBJ2-1; TRBD1 matches 8 bases. The CDR3 runs 14 residues. J gave up 2 bases and V 8 bases, and 5 bases lay outside the gene matches. The CDR3 DNA follows: TGTGCCAGCCGACAGGGGAGAACCTACAATGAGCAGTTCTTC. This gives the protein CASRQGRTYNEQFF.

This clonotype has just a few counts. The gene calls are TRBV27 and TRBJ1-5; TRBD1 is a possible D gene (6 bases). Germline values: CDR1 MNHEY, CDR2 SMNVEV (reference sequence). The CDR3 consists of 15 residues. The germline V and J ends were trimmed by 6 bases and 2 bases, with 14 bases remaining between them. DNA of the CDR3: TGTGCCAGCAGACTACAGGGAGTAGGCAATCAGCCCCAGCATTTT. It yields the protein CASRLQGVGNQPQHF.

This chain uses TRBV5-5 with TRBJ1-5; D gene ambiguous. The CDR3 is made up of 14 amino acids. Germline CDR1 is SGHKS and CDR2 is YYEKEE (reference sequence). V dropped 5 bases and J dropped 4 bases, with 13 bases sitting between them. The CDR3 reads CASSFGRTNQPQHF. CDR3 DNA: TGTGCCAGCAGTTTTGGACGGACGAATCAGCCCCAGCATTTT.

A few counts support this clonotype. V gene TRBV7-2 combines with J gene TRBJ2-3; 8 positions match TRBD2. The junction had 8 bases not matched to a gene; V was cut back by 5 bases and J by 4 bases. Germline CDR1 is SGHTA and CDR2 is FQGNSA. CDR3 length equals 15 residues. DNA for the CDR3: TGTGCCAGCAGCCTTCAAAGCGGGAGTGCAGATACGCAGTATTTT. It yields the protein CASSLQSGSADTQYF.

This clonotype has at least ten counts. This chain links TRBV7-2 with TRBJ2-1; TRBD1 might be the D (6 bases). The CDR3 covers 12 residues. V was shortened by 4 bases and J by 14 bases, with 15 bases between the two germline ends. The V gene's germline CDR1 is SGHTA and CDR2 FQGNSA. CDR3 in DNA: TGTGCCAGCAGCTCCACTGTGGGGGCTGAGTTCTTC. Its protein product is CASSSTVGAEFF.

The V and J genes are TRBV5-1 and TRBJ1-2; 7 bases map to TRBD1. Per the germline V gene, CDR1 is SGHRS and CDR2 is YFSETQ. V was clipped by 4 bases and J by 8 bases; unmatched bases: 5. This CDR3 has 12 amino acids. CDR3 DNA sequence: TGCGCCAGCAGCCCGCAACAGGGGGGCTACACCTTC. Its translation is CASSPQQGGYTF.

This clonotype has a single count. V and J are TRBV15 and TRBJ2-2, with unresolved D. CDR3 length: 14 amino acids. Trimming cost V 0 bases and J 1 base, with 3 bases left between them. Germline CDR1 reads LNHNV; CDR2 reads YYDKDF (reference sequence). CDR3 in amino acids: CATSRDQNTGELFF. As DNA, the CDR3 is TGTGCCACCAGCAGAGACCAGAACACCGGGGAGCTGTTTTTT.

This clonotype has only a few counts. CDR3 sequence: CASSDRGQATEAFF. The DNA for the CDR3 is TGCGCCAGCAGCGACAGGGGGCAGGCCACTGAAGCTTTCTTT. The rearrangement uses TRBV10-2 and TRBJ1-1, with TRBD1 identical over 10 bases. The CDR3 loop spans 14 amino acids. The V gene's germline CDR1 is WSHSY and CDR2 SAAADI. With V trimmed by 6 bases and J by 4 bases, 5 bases remained unmatched.

This clonotype was detected only a few times. The chain joins TRBV7-2 to TRBJ2-7; 7 bases agree with TRBD2. CDR1 is SGHTA, CDR2 FQGNSA, per germline. The CDR3 length is 15 residues. Trimming removed 5 bases from V and 3 bases from J; junction bases left unmatched: 10. The DNA for the CDR3 is TGTGCCAGCAGCCCCGTTCGGGAGCGGGACTACGAGCAGTACTTC. Protein product: CASSPVRERDYEQYF.

The genes are TRBV12-3 or TRBV12-4 and TRBJ2-2; 8 bases fit TRBD2. V lost 3 bases to trimming and J lost 6 bases; unmatched junction nucleotides: 9. This CDR3 is built from 16 residues. CDR3 loop: CASSFGGAVGPGELFF. CDR3 nucleotide sequence: TGTGCCAGCAGTTTCGGGGGGGCAGTCGGGCCCGGGGAGCTGTTTTTT.

This clonotype was recorded many times. The chain joins TRBV7-2 to TRBJ2-5, with D perhaps assigned TRBD1 or TRBD2 (5 bases each). The CDR3 has 15 residues. Per germline, CDR1 SGHTA and CDR2 FQGNSA. V lost 5 bases and J 13 bases, leaving 26 bases between the germline ends. The DNA of the CDR3 is TGTGCCAGCAGCCCCCCCCGGGGCAGTACTAAGATTTGGTACTTC. As protein: CASSPPRGSTKIWYF.

The CDR3 coding sequence is TGTGCCAGCAGCTCCGGGGCCGGGGGCACCGGGGAGCTGTTTTTT. Encoded protein: CASSSGAGGTGELFF. The J gene is TRBJ2-2, the V gene TRBV5-6, with a possible D match to TRBD2 (6 bases). CDR1 and CDR2 (germline): SGHDT, YYEEEE. The CDR3 sequence is 15 residues long. V lost 3 bases, J lost 4 bases, and 13 bases lay in between.

In this sample, this clonotype turned up once. The J gene is TRBJ2-3, the V gene TRBV20-1; no definite D call. This CDR3 comprises 15 residues. Germline loops: CDR1 DFQATT, CDR2 SNEGSKA (reference sequence). V dropped 3 bases and J dropped 2 bases, with 15 bases sitting between them. CDR3 DNA sequence: TGCAGTGCTAGCTGGGCGGCTTCCTCCACAGATACGCAGTATTTT. Encoded protein: CSASWAASSTDTQYF.

The chain is built from TRBV7-6 and TRBJ2-1; D ambiguous. The CDR3 has 16 amino acids. Trimming removed 1 base from V and 6 bases from J, with 16 bases in between. Germline CDR1 SGHVS, CDR2 FNYEAQ. The CDR3 DNA reads TGTGCCAGCAGCTTAGTGCTTAGACCAGCCATCAATGAGCAGTTCTTC. It specifies CASSLVLRPAINEQFF.

V gene TRBV11-2 combines with J gene TRBJ1-2; the match to TRBD1 covers 10 bases. Trimming removed 5 bases from V and 8 bases from J; junction bases left unmatched: 8. The length of the CDR3 is 14 residues. Looked up from germline, CDR1 is SGHAT and CDR2 is FQNNGV. As DNA, the CDR3 is TGTGCCAGCAGCGGCGCCGGGACAGGGGCCGGCTACACCTTC. It yields the protein CASSGAGTGAGYTF.

This clonotype was seen at least ten times. The chain employs TRBV7-2 and TRBJ1-5, with 7 bases that match TRBD1. Germline V CDR1 and CDR2: SGHTA, FQGNSA. This CDR3 region has 15 residues. V shed 4 bases, J shed 1 base, and the junction held 4 bases outside the gene matches. The CDR3: CASSWATGSNQPQHF. Here the CDR3 DNA reads TGTGCCAGCAGCTGGGCGACAGGGAGCAATCAGCCCCAGCATTTT.

This clonotype was seen only a few times. The V and J genes are TRBV10-3 and TRBJ2-1; 7 bases align to TRBD2. The CDR3 is 14 residues long. Germline V CDR1 and CDR2: ENHRY, SYGVKD. Germline trimming cut 10 bases from V and 9 bases from J; bases unmatched to any gene: 15. In nucleotides, the CDR3 is TGTGCCACCGGCGGGCGGGAGCCCTTCAGTGAGCAGTTCTTC. Translating it yields CATGGREPFSEQFF.